A selection of T cell receptor beta chains follows, all from one sample in a study of shared clonotypes between healthy human individuals. Sequencing used immunoSEQ multiplex PCR; TCRdb keeps in-frame clones, though not all of them. The table shows approximately 2,000,000 clones, with 90% to 95% occurring only once. Source material: naive CD8+ T cells from PBMCs. The origin of the receptors is a man aged 18 to 30 in good health. Some clones in this sample may be carry-over from other donors' samples. Each CDR3 is given with its conserved first and last residue. Fields, in order: clone size, D gene, J gene, V gene, CDR3 DNA, CDR3 protein. D genes are given only for firm matches. Expanded clones are given a class, and other clones once, few, many or no size at all.

abundance: once
d_gene: TRBD2
j_gene: TRBJ2-5
v_gene: TRBV2
CDR3nt: TGTGCCAGCCGGCGGGAGGGCCCGGTTCGTGATGAGACCCAGTACTTC
CDR3aa: CASRREGPVRDETQYF

abundance: .
d_gene: .
j_gene: TRBJ2-7
v_gene: TRBV29-1
CDR3nt: TGCAGCGTTGGACAGCCCTTCTTGGGCGAGCAGTACTTC
CDR3aa: CSVGQPFLGEQYF

abundance: .
d_gene: .
j_gene: TRBJ1-5
v_gene: TRBV27
CDR3nt: TGTGCCAGCGGACAGTCCGGGCGGAATCAGCCCCAGCATTTT
CDR3aa: CASGQSGRNQPQHF

abundance: .
d_gene: .
j_gene: TRBJ2-7
v_gene: TRBV7-9
CDR3nt: TGTGCCAGCAGCCAGGAAGGGGTCTACGAGCAGTACTTC
CDR3aa: CASSQEGVYEQYF

abundance: .
d_gene: .
j_gene: TRBJ1-2
v_gene: TRBV30
CDR3nt: TGTGCCTGGATGAGGGAAAACTATGGCTACACCTTC
CDR3aa: CAWMRENYGYTF

abundance: .
d_gene: TRBD2
j_gene: TRBJ2-3
v_gene: TRBV10-2
CDR3nt: TGCGCCAGCAGTGAGAATTCGGGAGGCGTCACAGATACGCAGTATTTT
CDR3aa: CASSENSGGVTDTQYF

abundance: .
d_gene: .
j_gene: TRBJ1-1
v_gene: TRBV4-1
CDR3nt: TGCGCCAGCAGCCAAGGTTATTACGGCAACACTGAAGCTTTCTTT
CDR3aa: CASSQGYYGNTEAFF

abundance: .
d_gene: .
j_gene: TRBJ2-2
v_gene: TRBV15
CDR3nt: TGTGCCACCAGCAGCCAAGACTTTTCCCATGACGGGGAGCTGTTTTTT
CDR3aa: CATSSQDFSHDGELFF

abundance: .
d_gene: TRBD1
j_gene: TRBJ2-7
v_gene: TRBV7-9
CDR3nt: TGTGCCAGCAGCCCCGGGACAGCGAGTTCCTACGAGCAGTACTTC
CDR3aa: CASSPGTASSYEQYF

abundance: few
d_gene: .
j_gene: TRBJ1-1
v_gene: TRBV7-8
CDR3nt: TGTGCCAGCAGCTTAGTTCTTCCAGAATCGAACACTGAAGCTTTCTTT
CDR3aa: CASSLVLPESNTEAFF

abundance: .
d_gene: .
j_gene: TRBJ2-1
v_gene: TRBV2
CDR3nt: TGTGCCAGCAGTGAAGCGATAGCGATCCCCTACAATGAGCAGTTCTTC
CDR3aa: CASSEAIAIPYNEQFF

abundance: .
d_gene: .
j_gene: TRBJ2-7
v_gene: TRBV15
CDR3nt: TGTGCCACCAGCACGGATCCGAGCTCCTACGAGCAGTACTTC
CDR3aa: CATSTDPSSYEQYF

abundance: .
d_gene: .
j_gene: TRBJ1-5
v_gene: TRBV15
CDR3nt: TGTGCCACCAGCGGGGTGCGAAGGCAGCCCCAGCATTTT
CDR3aa: CATSGVRRQPQHF

abundance: once
d_gene: .
j_gene: TRBJ1-4
v_gene: TRBV29-1
CDR3nt: TGCAGCGTCATATGGGGTCGGGGGGCGGTTGGAAAACTGTTTTTT
CDR3aa: CSVIWGRGAVGKLFF

abundance: .
d_gene: .
j_gene: TRBJ1-3
v_gene: TRBV27
CDR3nt: TGTGCCAGCAGTTTTCAGGGTAGAGCTGGAAACACCATATATTTT
CDR3aa: CASSFQGRAGNTIYF

abundance: .
d_gene: TRBD1
j_gene: TRBJ2-1
v_gene: TRBV25-1
CDR3nt: TGTGCCAGCAGTCGAATCGGGAGACAGGGGAATGAGCAGTTCTTC
CDR3aa: CASSRIGRQGNEQFF

abundance: .
d_gene: .
j_gene: TRBJ1-1
v_gene: TRBV5-8
CDR3nt: TGTGCCAGCAGCTTGGGAGACAGTACCCCTGAAGCTTTCTTT
CDR3aa: CASSLGDSTPEAFF

abundance: .
d_gene: .
j_gene: TRBJ2-3
v_gene: TRBV6-1
CDR3nt: TGTGCCAGCAGTAATAAACAGGGCCGCACAGATACGCAGTATTTT
CDR3aa: CASSNKQGRTDTQYF

abundance: .
d_gene: .
j_gene: TRBJ2-1
v_gene: TRBV11-2
CDR3nt: TGTGCCAGCAGCAAATATACCGGGACCGAGCAGTTCTTC
CDR3aa: CASSKYTGTEQFF

abundance: .
d_gene: TRBD2
j_gene: TRBJ2-2
v_gene: TRBV4-2
CDR3nt: TGTGCCAGCAGCTTGATAGCGGGAGCCACCGGGGAGCTGTTTTTT
CDR3aa: CASSLIAGATGELFF

abundance: .
d_gene: .
j_gene: TRBJ2-1
v_gene: TRBV4-2
CDR3nt: TGTGCCAGCAGCCAAGGGACTGGACACTACAATGAGCAGTTCTTC
CDR3aa: CASSQGTGHYNEQFF

abundance: .
d_gene: .
j_gene: TRBJ1-2
v_gene: TRBV5-8
CDR3nt: TGTGCCAGCAGCCCGGGACCGAATCTTGGCTACACCTTC
CDR3aa: CASSPGPNLGYTF

abundance: once
d_gene: TRBD2
j_gene: TRBJ2-1
v_gene: TRBV29-1
CDR3nt: TGCAGCGTTGAAGACCCGGGACTAGCAGCCTACAATGAGCAGTTCTTC
CDR3aa: CSVEDPGLAAYNEQFF

abundance: once
d_gene: .
j_gene: TRBJ2-2
v_gene: TRBV14
CDR3nt: TGTGCCAGCAGCCACACTTACACCGGGGAGCTGTTTTTT
CDR3aa: CASSHTYTGELFF

abundance: .
d_gene: .
j_gene: TRBJ1-2
v_gene: TRBV19
CDR3nt: TGTGCCAGTAGCCCCGGACCCTCTGGCTACACCTTC
CDR3aa: CASSPGPSGYTF

abundance: .
d_gene: .
j_gene: TRBJ2-5
v_gene: TRBV27
CDR3nt: TGTGCCAGCAGCAACATACCGACAGCCATCGGGGAGACCCAGTACTTC
CDR3aa: CASSNIPTAIGETQYF

abundance: .
d_gene: .
j_gene: TRBJ1-1
v_gene: TRBV11-2
CDR3nt: TGTGCCAGCAGCCCCCGGTCCCGGGACGGGAACACTGAAGCTTTCTTT
CDR3aa: CASSPRSRDGNTEAFF

abundance: once
d_gene: TRBD1
j_gene: TRBJ1-1
v_gene: TRBV29-1
CDR3nt: TGCAGCGCCCCAACTGGGACAGCGAACACTGAAGCTTTCTTT
CDR3aa: CSAPTGTANTEAFF

abundance: .
d_gene: .
j_gene: TRBJ2-7
v_gene: TRBV6-5
CDR3nt: TGTGCCAGCAGTTACTCTGGGGGCTCCTACGAGCAGTACTTC
CDR3aa: CASSYSGGSYEQYF

abundance: .
d_gene: TRBD2
j_gene: TRBJ2-3
v_gene: TRBV5-4
CDR3nt: TGTGCCAGCAGCTTGGCCGGACTAGCGGGGACGAGCACAGATACGCAGTATTTT
CDR3aa: CASSLAGLAGTSTDTQYF

abundance: .
d_gene: .
j_gene: TRBJ1-5
v_gene: TRBV30
CDR3nt: TGTGCCTGGGGATACGACGGGTATAGCAATCAGCCCCAGCATTTT
CDR3aa: CAWGYDGYSNQPQHF

abundance: .
d_gene: .
j_gene: TRBJ2-7
v_gene: TRBV9
CDR3nt: TGTGCCAGCAGCGCCGGAGGACCTCCCTACGAGCAGTACTTC
CDR3aa: CASSAGGPPYEQYF

abundance: .
d_gene: .
j_gene: TRBJ2-1
v_gene: TRBV6-5
CDR3nt: TGTGCCAGCAGGTCCACACAGAATTACAATGAGCAGTTCTTC
CDR3aa: CASRSTQNYNEQFF

abundance: once
d_gene: .
j_gene: TRBJ2-1
v_gene: TRBV9
CDR3nt: TGTGCCAGCAGCGTATTTGGCAGCCCGAGCTCCTACAATGAGCAGTTCTTC
CDR3aa: CASSVFGSPSSYNEQFF

abundance: .
d_gene: .
j_gene: TRBJ2-3
v_gene: TRBV6-1
CDR3nt: TGTGCCAGCAGTGACGACTTTGGGGCAGATACGCAGTATTTT
CDR3aa: CASSDDFGADTQYF

abundance: .
d_gene: .
j_gene: TRBJ1-1
v_gene: TRBV27
CDR3nt: TGTGCCAGCAGCGAGAGAGGGCCGACTCTTGAAGCTTTCTTT
CDR3aa: CASSERGPTLEAFF